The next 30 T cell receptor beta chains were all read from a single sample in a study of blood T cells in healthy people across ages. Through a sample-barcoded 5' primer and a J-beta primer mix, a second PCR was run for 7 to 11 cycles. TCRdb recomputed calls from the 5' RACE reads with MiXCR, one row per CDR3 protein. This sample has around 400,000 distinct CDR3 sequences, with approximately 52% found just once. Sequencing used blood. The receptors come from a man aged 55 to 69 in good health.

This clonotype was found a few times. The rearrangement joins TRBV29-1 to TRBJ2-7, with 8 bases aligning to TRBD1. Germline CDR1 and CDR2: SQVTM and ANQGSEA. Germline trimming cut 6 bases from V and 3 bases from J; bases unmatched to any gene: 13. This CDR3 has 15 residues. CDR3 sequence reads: CSVELFGQGRYEQYF. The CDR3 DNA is TGCAGCGTGGAACTGTTCGGACAGGGCCGCTACGAGCAGTACTTC.

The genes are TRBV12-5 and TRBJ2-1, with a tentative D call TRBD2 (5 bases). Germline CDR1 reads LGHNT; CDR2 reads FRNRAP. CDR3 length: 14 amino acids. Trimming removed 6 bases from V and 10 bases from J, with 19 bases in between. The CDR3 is CASGDWTGPREQFF. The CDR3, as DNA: TGTGCTAGTGGGGACTGGACTGGTCCGAGGGAGCAGTTCTTC. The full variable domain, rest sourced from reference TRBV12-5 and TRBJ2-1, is DARVTQTPRHKVTEMGQEVTMRCQPILGHNTVFWYRQTMMQGLELLAYFRNRAPLDDSGMPKDRFSAEMPDATLATLKIQPSEPRDSAVYFCASGDWTGPREQFFGPGTRLTVL.

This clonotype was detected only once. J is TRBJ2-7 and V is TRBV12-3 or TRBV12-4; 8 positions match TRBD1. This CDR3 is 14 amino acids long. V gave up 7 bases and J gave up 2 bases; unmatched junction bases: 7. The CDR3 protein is CASKPPGQAYEQYF. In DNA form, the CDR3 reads TGTGCCAGCAAACCTCCGGGACAGGCCTACGAGCAGTACTTC.

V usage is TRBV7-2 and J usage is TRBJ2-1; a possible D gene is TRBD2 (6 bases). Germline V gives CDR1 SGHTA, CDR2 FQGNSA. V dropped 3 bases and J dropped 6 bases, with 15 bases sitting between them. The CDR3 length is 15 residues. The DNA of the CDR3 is TGTGCCAGCAGCTTTACCCAGGGAGGATCCAATGAGCAGTTCTTC. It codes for CASSFTQGGSNEQFF.

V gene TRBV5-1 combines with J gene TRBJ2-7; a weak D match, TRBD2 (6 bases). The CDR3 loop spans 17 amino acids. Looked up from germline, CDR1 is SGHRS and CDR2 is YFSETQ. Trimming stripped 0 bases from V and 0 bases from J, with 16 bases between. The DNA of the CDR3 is TGCGCCAGCAGCTTGGGAGCTTGGGCGGGGAGCTCCTACGAGCAGTACTTC. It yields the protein CASSLGAWAGSSYEQYF. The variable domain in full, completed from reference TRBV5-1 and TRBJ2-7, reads KAGVTQTPRYLIKTRGQQVTLSCSPISGHRSVSWYQQTPGQGLQFLFEYFSETQRNKGNFPGRFSGRQFSNSRSEMNVSTLELGDSALYLCASSLGAWAGSSYEQYFGPGTRLTVT.

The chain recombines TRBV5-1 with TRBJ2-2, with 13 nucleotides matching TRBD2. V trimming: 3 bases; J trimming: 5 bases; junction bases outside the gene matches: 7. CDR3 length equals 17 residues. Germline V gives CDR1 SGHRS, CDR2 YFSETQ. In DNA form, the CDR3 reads TGCGCCAGCAGCTCTGGACTAGCGGGAGTTAGGACCGGGGAGCTGTTTTTT. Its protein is CASSSGLAGVRTGELFF.

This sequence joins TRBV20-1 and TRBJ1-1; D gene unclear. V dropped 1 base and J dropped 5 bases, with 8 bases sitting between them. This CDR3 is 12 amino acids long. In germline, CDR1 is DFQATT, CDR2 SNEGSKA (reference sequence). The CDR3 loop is CSARGPQTEAFF. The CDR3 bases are TGCAGTGCTAGAGGGCCACAAACTGAAGCTTTCTTT.

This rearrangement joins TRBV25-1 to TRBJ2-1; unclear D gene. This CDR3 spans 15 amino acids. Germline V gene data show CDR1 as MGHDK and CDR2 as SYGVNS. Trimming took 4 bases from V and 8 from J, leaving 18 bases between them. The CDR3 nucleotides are TGTGCCAGCAGTGGGACGGAAATACCCATCGATGAGCAGTTCTTC. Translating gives CASSGTEIPIDEQFF. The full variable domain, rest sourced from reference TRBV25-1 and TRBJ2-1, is EADIYQTPRYLVIGTGKKITLECSQTMGHDKMYWYQQDPGMELHLIHYSYGVNSTEKGDLSSESTVSRIRTEHFPLTLESARPSHTSQYLCASSGTEIPIDEQFFGPGTRLTVL.

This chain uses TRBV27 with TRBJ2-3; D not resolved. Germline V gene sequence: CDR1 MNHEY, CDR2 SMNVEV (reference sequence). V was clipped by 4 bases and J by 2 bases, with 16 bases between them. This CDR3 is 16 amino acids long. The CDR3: CASSSPPGSYTDTQYF. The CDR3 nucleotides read TGTGCCAGCAGTTCGCCCCCGGGCTCCTACACAGATACGCAGTATTTT.

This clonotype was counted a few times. The CDR3 bases are TGTGCCACCAGTGAAAGGGAAGGGGCAACAGATACGCAGTATTTT. This codes for CATSEREGATDTQYF. This chain uses TRBV24-1 with TRBJ2-3, with D possibly matching TRBD1 (5 bases). CDR3 size: 15 residues. V lost 4 bases to trimming and J lost 3 bases, with 13 bases between them. The V gene's germline CDR1 is KGHDR and CDR2 SFDVKD.

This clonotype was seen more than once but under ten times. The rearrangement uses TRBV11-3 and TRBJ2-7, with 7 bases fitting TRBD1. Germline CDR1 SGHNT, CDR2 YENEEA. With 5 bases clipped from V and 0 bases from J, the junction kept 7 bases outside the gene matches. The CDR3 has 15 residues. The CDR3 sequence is CASSKGQTNSYEQYF. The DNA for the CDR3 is TGTGCCAGCAGCAAGGGACAGACCAACTCCTACGAGCAGTACTTC.

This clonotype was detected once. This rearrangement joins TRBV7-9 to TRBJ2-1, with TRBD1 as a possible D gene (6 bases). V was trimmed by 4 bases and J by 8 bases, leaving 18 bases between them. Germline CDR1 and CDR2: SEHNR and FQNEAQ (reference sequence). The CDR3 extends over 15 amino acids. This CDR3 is CASSSKGGRYDEQFF. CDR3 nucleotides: TGTGCCAGCAGCTCGAAAGGGGGACGGTACGATGAGCAGTTCTTC.

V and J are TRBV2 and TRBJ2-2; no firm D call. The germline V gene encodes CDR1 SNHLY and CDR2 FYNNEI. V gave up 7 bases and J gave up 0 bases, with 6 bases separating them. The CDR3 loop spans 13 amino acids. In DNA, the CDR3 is TGTGCCAGCATGGCGACGAACACCGGGGAGCTGTTTTTT. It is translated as CASMATNTGELFF.

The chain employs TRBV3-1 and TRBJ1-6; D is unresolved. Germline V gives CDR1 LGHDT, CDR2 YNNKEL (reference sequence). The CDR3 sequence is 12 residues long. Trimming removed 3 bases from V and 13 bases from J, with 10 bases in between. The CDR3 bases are TGTGCCAGCAGCCACGGCCTAAGGCCCCTCCACTTT. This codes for CASSHGLRPLHF.

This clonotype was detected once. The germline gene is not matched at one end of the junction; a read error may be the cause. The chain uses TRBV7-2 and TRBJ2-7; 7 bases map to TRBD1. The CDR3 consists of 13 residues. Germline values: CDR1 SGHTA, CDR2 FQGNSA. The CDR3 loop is CVSSLGQSYEQYF. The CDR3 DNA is TGTGTCAGCAGCTTGGGACAGAGTTACGAGCAGTACTTC.

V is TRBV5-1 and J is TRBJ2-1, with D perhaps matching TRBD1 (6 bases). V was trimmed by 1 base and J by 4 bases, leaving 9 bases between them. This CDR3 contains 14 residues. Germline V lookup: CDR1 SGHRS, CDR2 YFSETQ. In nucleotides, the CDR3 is TGCGCCAGCAGCTTGCGGACAGAATACAATGAGCAGTTCTTC. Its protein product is CASSLRTEYNEQFF.

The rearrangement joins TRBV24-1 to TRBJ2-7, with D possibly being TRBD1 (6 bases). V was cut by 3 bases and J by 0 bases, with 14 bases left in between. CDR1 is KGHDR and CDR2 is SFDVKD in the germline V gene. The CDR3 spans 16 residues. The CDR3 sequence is CATSDPGTRSSYEQYF. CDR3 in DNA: TGTGCCACCAGTGATCCCGGGACAAGGAGCTCCTACGAGCAGTACTTC.

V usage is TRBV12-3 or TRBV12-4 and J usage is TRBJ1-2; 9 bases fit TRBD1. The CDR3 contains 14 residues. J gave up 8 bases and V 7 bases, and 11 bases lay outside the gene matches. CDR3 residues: CASTTGQGPRGYTF. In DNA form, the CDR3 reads TGTGCCAGCACTACGGGACAGGGCCCTCGGGGCTACACCTTC.

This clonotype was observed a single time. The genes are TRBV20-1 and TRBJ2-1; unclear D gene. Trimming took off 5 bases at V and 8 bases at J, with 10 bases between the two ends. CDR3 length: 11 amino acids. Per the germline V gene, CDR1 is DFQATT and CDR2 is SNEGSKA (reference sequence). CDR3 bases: TGCAGTGCTGATTTCAATGATGAGCAGTTCTTC. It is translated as CSADFNDEQFF.

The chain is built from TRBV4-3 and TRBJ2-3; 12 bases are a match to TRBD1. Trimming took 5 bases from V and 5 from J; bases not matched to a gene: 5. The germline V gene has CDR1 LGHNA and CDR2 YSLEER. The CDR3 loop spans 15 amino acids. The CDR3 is CASSEGTGGQDTQYF. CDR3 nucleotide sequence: TGCGCCAGCAGCGAAGGGACAGGGGGCCAAGATACGCAGTATTTT.

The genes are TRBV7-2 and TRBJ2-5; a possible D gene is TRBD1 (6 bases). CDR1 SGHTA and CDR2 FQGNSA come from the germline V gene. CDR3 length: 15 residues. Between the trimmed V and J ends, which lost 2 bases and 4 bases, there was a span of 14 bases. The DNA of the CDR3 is TGTGCCAGCAGCTTATTCGCAGGGGAGTCAGAGACCCAGTACTTC. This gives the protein CASSLFAGESETQYF.

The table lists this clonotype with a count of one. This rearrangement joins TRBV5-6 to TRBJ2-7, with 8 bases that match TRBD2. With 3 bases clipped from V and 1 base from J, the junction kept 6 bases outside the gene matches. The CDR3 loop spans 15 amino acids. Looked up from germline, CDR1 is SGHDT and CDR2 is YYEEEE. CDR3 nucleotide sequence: TGTGCCAGCAGCTCCGGGACTAGGGGGTCCTACGAGCAGTACTTC. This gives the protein CASSSGTRGSYEQYF.

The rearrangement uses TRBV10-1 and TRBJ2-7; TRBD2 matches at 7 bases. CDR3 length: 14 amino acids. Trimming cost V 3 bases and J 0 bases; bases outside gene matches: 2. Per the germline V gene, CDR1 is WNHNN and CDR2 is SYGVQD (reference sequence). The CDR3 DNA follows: TGCGCCAGCAGTGAAGCGGGGAACTCCTACGAGCAGTACTTC. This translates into CASSEAGNSYEQYF.

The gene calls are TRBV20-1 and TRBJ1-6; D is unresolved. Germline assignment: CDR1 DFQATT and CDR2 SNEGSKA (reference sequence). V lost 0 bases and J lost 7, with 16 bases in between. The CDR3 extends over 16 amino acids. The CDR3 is CSARDNGIGPNSPLHF. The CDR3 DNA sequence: TGCAGTGCTAGAGATAATGGAATCGGGCCGAATTCACCCCTCCACTTT.

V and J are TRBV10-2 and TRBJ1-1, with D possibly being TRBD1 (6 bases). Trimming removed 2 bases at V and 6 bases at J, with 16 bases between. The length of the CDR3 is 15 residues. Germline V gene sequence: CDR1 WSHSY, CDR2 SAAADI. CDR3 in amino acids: CASSELGRGLAEAFF. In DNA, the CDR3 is TGCGCCAGCAGTGAGCTGGGCAGGGGTTTGGCTGAAGCTTTCTTT.

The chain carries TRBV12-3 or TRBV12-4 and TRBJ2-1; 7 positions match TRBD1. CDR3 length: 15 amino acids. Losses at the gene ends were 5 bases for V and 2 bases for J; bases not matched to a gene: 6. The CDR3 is CASSRRQGTYNEQFF. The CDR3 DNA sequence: TGTGCCAGCAGTAGGCGACAGGGTACCTACAATGAGCAGTTCTTC.

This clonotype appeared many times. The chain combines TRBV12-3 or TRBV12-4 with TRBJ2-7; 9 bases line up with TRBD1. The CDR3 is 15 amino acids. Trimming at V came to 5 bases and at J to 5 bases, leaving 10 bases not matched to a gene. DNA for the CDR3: TGTGCCAGCAGTCCGGTTGGGGACAGGGTCGACGAGCAGTACTTC. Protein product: CASSPVGDRVDEQYF.

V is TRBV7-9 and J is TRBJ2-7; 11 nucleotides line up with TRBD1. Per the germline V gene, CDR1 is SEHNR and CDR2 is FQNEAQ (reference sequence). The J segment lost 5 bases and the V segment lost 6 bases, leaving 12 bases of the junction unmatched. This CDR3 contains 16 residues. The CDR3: CASSLTSGTGGNEQYF. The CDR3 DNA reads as TGTGCCAGCAGTCTTACCTCCGGGACAGGGGGTAACGAGCAGTACTTC.

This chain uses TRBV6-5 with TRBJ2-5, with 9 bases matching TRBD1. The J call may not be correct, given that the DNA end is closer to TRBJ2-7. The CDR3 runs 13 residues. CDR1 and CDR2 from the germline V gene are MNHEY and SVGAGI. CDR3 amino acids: CASSRDRDHEQYF. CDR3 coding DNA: TGTGCCAGCAGCCGGGACAGGGACCACGAGCAGTACTTC.

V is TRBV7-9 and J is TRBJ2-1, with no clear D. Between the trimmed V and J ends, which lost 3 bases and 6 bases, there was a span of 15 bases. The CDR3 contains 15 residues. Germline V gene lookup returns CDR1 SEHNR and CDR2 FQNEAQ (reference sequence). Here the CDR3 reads CASSFAQPGLNEQFF. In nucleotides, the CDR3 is TGTGCCAGCAGCTTTGCCCAGCCTGGGCTCAATGAGCAGTTCTTC.